The 26 T cell receptor beta chains reported below all come from one sample, sequenced in a study of human T cells and chemical hapten exposure. RNA extraction used unfractionated whole blood as the source of total RNA. TCRdb re-derived calls from the 5' RACE reads in MiXCR, one entry per CDR3 protein. The table has about 81,000 distinct CDR3 sequences, roughly 15% seen once; the top ten hold under 7.5%. The receptors shown here come from a female donor in good health.

The chain recombines TRBV4-3 with TRBJ2-3; 10 nucleotides agree with TRBD2. The trim removed 0 bases at V and 6 bases at J, leaving 9 bases unmatched. Germline V CDR1 and CDR2: LGHNA, YSLEER. The CDR3 loop spans 17 amino acids. CDR3 coding DNA: TGCGCCAGCAGCCAAGATCGGAGCGGGGGGGCCCATGATACGCAGTATTTT. Translation: CASSQDRSGGAHDTQYF.

This clonotype came up many times. This chain joins TRBV29-1 and TRBJ1-1; the D is unclear. Germline assignment: CDR1 SQVTM and CDR2 ANQGSEA. The V and J ends lost 2 bases and 8 bases respectively, with 12 bases between them. This CDR3 is built from 12 residues. In DNA, the CDR3 is TGCAGCGTTGAATGGGCCCGACTGGAAGCTTTCTTT. Residues: CSVEWARLEAFF.

CDR3 region: CASSVLDRGNSPLHF. DNA of the CDR3: TGTGCCAGCAGCGTGCTGGACAGGGGCAATTCACCCCTCCACTTT. The genes are TRBV9 and TRBJ1-6; 9 positions match TRBD1. Germline V gene sequence: CDR1 SGDLS, CDR2 YYNGEE. Trimming at V came to 2 bases and at J to 7 bases, leaving 4 bases not matched to a gene. The CDR3 is made up of 15 amino acids.

J is TRBJ1-1 and V is TRBV6-5; tentative D call: TRBD1 (6 bases). The CDR3 length is 18 residues. Trimming took off 2 bases at V and 0 bases at J, with 19 bases between the two ends. Germline V gene sequence: CDR1 MNHEY, CDR2 SVGAGI. The CDR3 reads CASSYGGSSSTLNTEAFF. The CDR3 bases are TGTGCCAGCAGTTACGGGGGCAGTTCCTCAACTTTGAACACTGAAGCTTTCTTT.

This clonotype was seen only a few times. J is TRBJ1-6 and V is TRBV3-1, with a weak D call TRBD1 (5 bases). Germline CDR1 LGHDT, CDR2 YNNKEL (reference sequence). V dropped 1 base and J dropped 6 bases, with 10 bases sitting between them. The CDR3 has 15 amino acids. In nucleotides, the CDR3 is TGTGCCAGCAGCCAAGGAGGGCAGGGTAATTCACCCCTCCACTTT. As protein: CASSQGGQGNSPLHF.

This clonotype was recorded a few times. The chain employs TRBV6-2 or TRBV6-3 and TRBJ1-1; 10 nucleotides agree with TRBD1. V was pared by 3 bases and J by 5 bases, with 9 bases of the junction left unmatched. Germline CDR1 reads MNHEY; CDR2 reads SVGEGT. The CDR3 is 16 residues long. CDR3 loop: CASSYYMGQGWTEAFF. As DNA, the CDR3 is TGTGCCAGCAGTTATTATATGGGACAGGGGTGGACTGAAGCTTTCTTT.

The chain carries TRBV30 and TRBJ2-3; 11 positions agree with TRBD2. The CDR3 is 16 amino acids. After removal of 2 bases from V and 3 bases from J, the junction contained 7 bases not matched to a gene. Germline CDR1 and CDR2: GTSNPN and SVGIG (reference sequence). For the CDR3, the DNA is TGTGCCTGGAGTCCGTCCCGACTAGCGGGGACAGATACGCAGTATTTT. Protein: CAWSPSRLAGTDTQYF.

V usage is TRBV20-1 and J usage is TRBJ2-1, with a possible D match to TRBD2 (7 bases). CDR1 and CDR2 from the germline V gene are DFQATT and SNEGSKA (reference sequence). CDR3 length equals 16 residues. Deletions cut 1 base from V and 8 bases from J, with 21 bases between. This chain's CDR3 is CSARGLRLRGRDEQFF. The CDR3 DNA reads TGCAGTGCTAGAGGCCTACGGCTGAGGGGGAGGGATGAGCAGTTCTTC.

This clonotype was seen a handful of times. The chain employs TRBV6-5 and TRBJ2-6; 7 nucleotides line up with TRBD1. V was clipped by 6 bases and J by 0 bases; unmatched bases: 8. In germline, CDR1 is MNHEY, CDR2 SVGAGI. CDR3 size: 17 residues. In DNA form, the CDR3 reads TGTGCCAGCAGCGAGACAGGGACCAACTCTGGGGCCAACGTCCTGACTTTC. Amino acids: CASSETGTNSGANVLTF.

The V gene is TRBV7-8, the J gene TRBJ1-4, with no clear D. This CDR3 spans 12 amino acids. CDR1 is SGHVS, CDR2 FQNEAQ, per germline. V gave up 5 bases and J gave up 10 bases, with 11 bases separating them. The CDR3 sequence is CASSITGVKLFF. CDR3 DNA: TGTGCCAGCAGCATCACCGGGGTAAAACTGTTTTTT.

The V and J genes are TRBV7-2 and TRBJ2-1; TRBD2 agrees at 10 bases. The CDR3 has 19 amino acids. Trimming took 2 bases from V and 1 from J; bases not matched to a gene: 11. Germline V gene data show CDR1 as SGHTA and CDR2 as FQGNSA. CDR3 in amino acids: CASSLPSSGGAVSYNEQFF. DNA of the CDR3: TGTGCCAGCAGCTTACCTTCCAGCGGGGGGGCCGTATCCTACAATGAGCAGTTCTTC.

V and J are TRBV7-2 and TRBJ2-3, with TRBD2 matching 8 bases. With V trimmed by 1 base and J by 6 bases, 6 bases remained unmatched. CDR1 is SGHTA and CDR2 is FQGNSA in the germline V gene. The CDR3 has 15 amino acids. The CDR3 spells CASSLGRGAYDTQYF. The CDR3 DNA is TGTGCCAGCAGCTTAGGGCGGGGGGCCTATGATACGCAGTATTTT.

This clonotype was detected only a few times. CDR3 residues: CASSLNGAGYYGYTF. The CDR3 DNA is TGTGCCAGCAGTCTCAACGGGGCGGGATACTATGGCTACACCTTC. J is TRBJ1-2 and V is TRBV6-5, with D perhaps matching TRBD1 (5 bases). Germline V CDR1 and CDR2: MNHEY, SVGAGI. The CDR3 contains 15 residues. Trimming cost V 5 bases and J 3 bases, with 16 bases left between them.

This clonotype came up a few times. The V and J genes are TRBV13 and TRBJ1-2; 9 bases fit TRBD1. The CDR3 extends over 16 amino acids. Germline values: CDR1 PRHDT, CDR2 FYEKMQ (reference sequence). The V and J ends lost 5 bases and 3 bases, in that order; junction bases with no gene match: 10. The CDR3 is CASSPGRDRVDYGYTF. In nucleotides, the CDR3 is TGTGCCAGCAGCCCTGGACGGGACAGGGTAGACTATGGCTACACCTTC.

This clonotype was counted at least ten times. This sequence joins TRBV12-3 or TRBV12-4 and TRBJ2-1; 10 nucleotides agree with TRBD2. This CDR3 spans 15 amino acids. V trimming: 3 bases; J trimming: 7 bases; junction bases outside the gene matches: 6. The CDR3 bases are TGTGCCAGCAGTTTGACCAGCGGGAGGGGAAATGAGCAGTTCTTC. Translation: CASSLTSGRGNEQFF.

This clonotype was seen more than once but under ten times. J is TRBJ1-4 and V is TRBV12-3 or TRBV12-4, with D perhaps TRBD1 (6 bases). Trimming took 0 bases from V and 3 from J, leaving 8 bases between them. This CDR3 is built from 15 residues. The CDR3 sequence is CASSLAAGANEKLFF. The CDR3 nucleotides are TGTGCCAGCAGTTTAGCGGCAGGGGCTAATGAAAAACTGTTTTTT.

This clonotype was detected a few times. This sequence joins TRBV7-2 and TRBJ2-1, with 10 bases matching TRBD2. Per germline, CDR1 SGHTA and CDR2 FQGNSA. Germline trimming cut 7 bases from V and 8 bases from J; bases unmatched to any gene: 8. The CDR3 runs to 14 residues. The CDR3 region has the DNA TGTGCCAGCAAGCGGGAGGGCAGCAATGATGAGCAGTTCTTC. Protein sequence: CASKREGSNDEQFF.

The chain carries TRBV20-1 and TRBJ1-4; D unresolved. The CDR3 consists of 12 residues. From germline, CDR1 is DFQATT and CDR2 SNEGSKA (reference sequence). V lost 6 bases, J lost 3 bases, and 8 bases lay in between. The CDR3 reads CSAPAPNEKLFF. The CDR3 DNA reads TGCAGTGCCCCGGCCCCTAATGAAAAACTGTTTTTT.

This chain uses TRBV20-1 with TRBJ2-3, with 9 bases fitting TRBD2. This CDR3 is built from 16 residues. Germline loops: CDR1 DFQATT, CDR2 SNEGSKA (reference sequence). With V trimmed by 0 bases and J by 4 bases, 8 bases remained unmatched. The CDR3 DNA reads as TGCAGTGCTAGAGAAGCGCCTAGCGGGGACGCAGATACGCAGTATTTT. As protein: CSAREAPSGDADTQYF.

This clonotype was found a few times. This sequence joins TRBV5-1 and TRBJ2-5; 7 bases fit TRBD2. Trimming took 4 bases from V and 5 from J; bases not matched to a gene: 8. The CDR3 is 14 residues long. Germline CDR1 reads SGHRS; CDR2 reads YFSETQ. The CDR3 sequence is CASSPLGTKETQYF. The CDR3 bases are TGCGCCAGCAGCCCCCTAGGGACTAAGGAGACCCAGTACTTC.

This clonotype showed up just a few times. The chain uses TRBV5-8 and TRBJ1-6; D is possibly TRBD1 (5 bases). The CDR3 sequence is 17 residues long. V was clipped by 4 bases and J by 10 bases, with 24 bases between them. Germline V gene sequence: CDR1 SGHTS, CDR2 YDEGEE. Written as DNA, the CDR3 is TGTGCCAGCAGCGAGGAAGACTGGGACCCCGAGGGATCACCCCTCCACTTT. This translates into CASSEEDWDPEGSPLHF. Full variable domain (outside the CDR3, taken from reference TRBV5-8 and TRBJ1-6): EAGVTQSPTHLIKTRGQQATLRCSPISGHTSVYWYQQALGLGLQFLLWYDEGEERNRGNFPPRFSGRQFPNYSSELNVNALELEDSALYLCASSEEDWDPEGSPLHFGNGTRLTVT.

The chain links TRBV12-3 or TRBV12-4 to TRBJ2-1; 10 bases are a match to TRBD2. The CDR3 runs 15 residues. After removal of 1 base from V and 9 bases from J, the junction contained 6 bases not matched to a gene. The CDR3 DNA reads TGTGCCAGCAGTTTAGGTTCTAGCGGGAGCAGTGAGCAGTTCTTC. The encoded protein is CASSLGSSGSSEQFF.

In its sample, this clonotype was seen a few times. The CDR3: CASSFRGETSAHEQYF. DNA for the CDR3: TGTGCCAGCAGCTTCAGGGGAGAGACTAGCGCACACGAGCAGTACTTC. V usage is TRBV7-2 and J usage is TRBJ2-7, with 8 bases fitting TRBD2. V was pared by 3 bases and J by 5 bases, with 12 bases of the junction left unmatched. The CDR3 runs to 16 residues. The germline V gene has CDR1 SGHTA and CDR2 FQGNSA.

The chain carries TRBV27 and TRBJ1-1; a possible D gene is TRBD1 (6 bases). CDR1 MNHEY and CDR2 SMNVEV come from the germline V gene (reference sequence). The length of the CDR3 is 15 residues. Trimming left V 2 bases short and J 1 base short, with 11 bases between. As DNA, the CDR3 is TGTGCCAGCAGTTTACAGACAGGACCGAACACTGAAGCTTTCTTT. Translated, it gives CASSLQTGPNTEAFF.

This clonotype was picked up a small number of times. The rearrangement links TRBV7-8 to TRBJ2-3, with a weak D call TRBD2 (5 bases). This CDR3 spans 11 amino acids. The ends were cut back, 6 bases at V and 7 bases at J, with 8 bases in the middle. Germline-derived CDR1 and CDR2 are SGHVS and FQNEAQ. CDR3: CASSSDYTQYF. CDR3 nucleotides: TGTGCCAGCAGTTCGGACTATACGCAGTATTTT.

The sample holds a few counts of this clonotype. This chain's CDR3 is CASSFKTGKNIQYF. CDR3 nucleotide sequence: TGTGCCAGCTCCTTTAAAACAGGGAAAAACATTCAGTACTTC. The V gene is TRBV18, the J gene TRBJ2-4, with D possibly TRBD1 on 6 matching bases. Trimming removed 6 bases at V and 4 bases at J, with 13 bases between. Germline CDR1 is KGHSH and CDR2 is LQKENI. This CDR3 contains 14 residues.